These 10 T cell receptor beta chains came from one sample sequenced in a study of STAT5B mutations in CD4+ large granular lymphocyte leukemia (dated by TCRdb to the early 2020s). To prepare the library, the immunoSEQ multiplex PCR assay was applied. The clones in this table, taken by TCRdb from immuneACCESS, are in-frame only. Not every clone is retained; where verified, under half of the shortfall comes from an unresolved V gene, and the cause of the rest is unknown. The sample yields around 23,000 clones; roughly 82% were counted once. Approximately 9% of the sample goes to the ten largest clones. The sequencing sample was made of CD4+ T cells from blood buffy coats. All receptors come from a human donor in good health.

The chain has TRBV27 and TRBJ2-5, with 8 bases matching TRBD2. V was pared by 5 bases and J by 4 bases, with 9 bases of the junction left unmatched. The germline V gene encodes CDR1 MNHEY and CDR2 SMNVEV (reference sequence). The CDR3 covers 15 residues. The CDR3 loop reads CASSTRRGGRETQYF. CDR3 DNA sequence: TGTGCCAGCAGTACCCGACGGGGGGGGAGAGAGACCCAGTACTTC.

The chain carries TRBV7-9 and TRBJ2-7; possible D gene TRBD2, 6 bases. This CDR3 is built from 14 residues. Germline V gene sequence: CDR1 SEHNR, CDR2 FQNEAQ (reference sequence). V lost 3 bases and J 0 bases, leaving 9 bases between the germline ends. The CDR3 nucleotides are TGTGCCAGCAGCTTTGCCGGGAGCTCCTACGAGCAGTACTTC. Its protein is CASSFAGSSYEQYF. The entire variable domain, with the rest obtained from reference TRBV7-9 and TRBJ2-7, is as follows: DTGVSQNPRHKITKRGQNVTFRCDPISEHNRLYWYRQTLGQGPEFLTYFQNEAQLEKSRLLSDRFSAERPKGSFSTLEIQRTEQGDSAMYLCASSFAGSSYEQYFGPGTRLTVT.

The rearrangement links TRBV5-1 to TRBJ2-7; TRBD2 might be the D (6 bases). CDR3 length equals 14 residues. Germline assignment: CDR1 SGHRS and CDR2 YFSETQ. V gave up 7 bases and J gave up 6 bases, with 20 bases separating them. In nucleotides, the CDR3 is TGCGCCAGCCGCCTTGTGACTATGGGGGGCGAGCAGTACTTC. Its protein is CASRLVTMGGEQYF.

V usage is TRBV28 and J usage is TRBJ2-5, with 10 bases aligning to TRBD1. CDR1 MDHEN and CDR2 SYDVKM come from the germline V gene. The length of the CDR3 is 16 residues. Germline trimming cut 3 bases from V and 5 bases from J; bases unmatched to any gene: 9. CDR3 sequence reads: CASSLSGTGARETQYF. CDR3 bases: TGTGCCAGCAGTTTGTCCGGGACAGGGGCTCGTGAGACCCAGTACTTC.

This clone was seen a single time. This chain joins TRBV6-1 and TRBJ2-7; D uncertain. Trimming left V 2 bases short and J 1 base short, with 9 bases between. The germline V gene encodes CDR1 MNHNS and CDR2 SASEGT. This CDR3 spans 14 amino acids. Here the CDR3 DNA reads TGTGCCAGCAGTGAACTTGACCCGTCCTACGAGCAGTACTTC. Translation: CASSELDPSYEQYF.

The chain's CDR3 is CASSKRTGMNTEAFF. In DNA, the CDR3 is TGTGCCAGCAGTAAGCGGACAGGGATGAACACTGAAGCTTTCTTT. The rearrangement links TRBV6-5 to TRBJ1-1; 8 bases match TRBD1. The ends lost 5 bases at V and 0 bases at J; junction bases unmatched: 5. The CDR3 is 15 residues long. Germline assignment: CDR1 MNHEY and CDR2 SVGAGI.

The J gene is TRBJ1-5, the V gene TRBV6-5, with TRBD1 identical over 8 bases. Germline CDR1 reads MNHEY; CDR2 reads SVGAGI. The V gene end was trimmed by 5 bases and the J gene end by 4 bases; junction bases not matched to a gene: 4. CDR3 size: 14 residues. CDR3 sequence reads: CASSEGTGNQPQHF. Written as DNA, the CDR3 is TGTGCCAGCAGTGAAGGGACAGGAAATCAGCCCCAGCATTTT.

V gene TRBV6-6 combines with J gene TRBJ2-7; 9 bases map to TRBD1. The CDR3 spans 13 residues. CDR1 and CDR2 (germline): MNHNY, SVGAGI (reference sequence). The V gene end was trimmed by 7 bases and the J gene end by 7 bases; junction bases not matched to a gene: 8. CDR3 DNA sequence: TGTGCCAGCAAGAGGGGACAGGGATGGGAGCAGTACTTC. Translated, it gives CASKRGQGWEQYF.

V gene TRBV11-1 combines with J gene TRBJ2-2; D uncertain. Trimming shortened V by 1 base and J by 1 base, and 4 bases separated the two germline ends. The CDR3 is 14 residues long. CDR1 and CDR2 (germline): SGHAT, FQDESV (reference sequence). CDR3 amino acids: CASSLGLNTGELFF. The CDR3 DNA reads as TGTGCCAGCAGCTTAGGCCTGAACACCGGGGAGCTGTTTTTT.

The J gene is TRBJ2-5, the V gene TRBV12-5, with TRBD2 matching 10 bases. This CDR3 has 15 amino acids. Germline-derived CDR1 and CDR2 are LGHNT and FRNRAP. V shed 6 bases, J shed 4 bases, and the junction held 8 bases outside the gene matches. In nucleotides, the CDR3 is TGTGCTAGTGGCCGAGGACTAGCGGCGGGAGAGACCCAGTACTTC. It codes for CASGRGLAAGETQYF.